This T cell receptor beta chain is from a study of blood T cell repertoires in COVID-19. The germline V and J ends were trimmed by 5 bases and 0 bases, with 20 bases remaining between them. The CDR3 covers 18 residues. Germline CDR1 reads MNHEY; CDR2 reads SMNVEV (reference sequence). Methods used by the authors: Amplification with reference gene primers provided the estimates of nucleated cell counts. Produced via immunoSEQ multiplex PCR; TCRdb's table is partial and in-frame only. Clone size and the V and J calls come from that table; the DNA yielded D and trimming. The repertoire holds some 200,000 clones, about 83% seen once, with around 1.3% in the top ten.

This receptor was taken from a woman between 25 and 40 years old with COVID-19, enrolled during active disease. V usage is TRBV27 and J usage is TRBJ2-4; perhaps TRBD1 as D (6 bases). The sequenced sample was peripheral blood. The CDR3 nucleotides are TGTGCCAGCAGTCGGGCCACAGGGCTCTCGCTAGCCAAAAACATTCAGTACTTC. Translating gives CASSRATGLSLAKNIQYF.